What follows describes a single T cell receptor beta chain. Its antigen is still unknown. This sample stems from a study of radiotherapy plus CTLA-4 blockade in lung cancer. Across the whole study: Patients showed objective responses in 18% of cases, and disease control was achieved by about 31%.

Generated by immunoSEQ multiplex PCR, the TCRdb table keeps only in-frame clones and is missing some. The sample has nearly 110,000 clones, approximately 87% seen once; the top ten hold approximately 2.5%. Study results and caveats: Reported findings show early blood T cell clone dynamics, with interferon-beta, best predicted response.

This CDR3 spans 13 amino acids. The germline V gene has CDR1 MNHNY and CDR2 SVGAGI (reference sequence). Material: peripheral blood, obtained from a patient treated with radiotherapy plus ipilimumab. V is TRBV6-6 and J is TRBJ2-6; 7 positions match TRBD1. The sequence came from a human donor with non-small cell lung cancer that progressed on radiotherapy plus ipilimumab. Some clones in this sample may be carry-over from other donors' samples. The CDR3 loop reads CASRGLGANVLTF. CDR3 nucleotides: TGTGCATCTAGGGGGCTCGGGGCCAACGTCCTGACTTTC.